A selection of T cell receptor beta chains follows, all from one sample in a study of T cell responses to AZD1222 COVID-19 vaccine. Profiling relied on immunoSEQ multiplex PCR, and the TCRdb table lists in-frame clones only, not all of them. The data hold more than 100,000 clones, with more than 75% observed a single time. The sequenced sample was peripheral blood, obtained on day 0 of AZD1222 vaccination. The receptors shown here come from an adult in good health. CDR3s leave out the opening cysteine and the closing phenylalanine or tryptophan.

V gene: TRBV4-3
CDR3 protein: ASSQVGFRGYNEKLF

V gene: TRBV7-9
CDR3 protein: ASSFGWDPGKGTYYGYT

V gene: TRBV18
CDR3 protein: ASSPTASNQPQH

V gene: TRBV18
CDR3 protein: ASAPKQGVSTEAF

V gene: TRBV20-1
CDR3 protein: SASLGTRAFNEQF

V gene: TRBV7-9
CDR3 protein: ASSVTGPTEAF

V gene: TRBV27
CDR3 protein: ASGQGRDSYNEQF

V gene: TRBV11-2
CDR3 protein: ASSLRGASGARNEQY

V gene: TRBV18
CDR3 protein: ASSPPGLKSSYNEQF

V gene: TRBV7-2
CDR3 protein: ASSPPASGVETQY